This TCR beta chain originates from a study of blood T cell repertoires in COVID-19. Libraries were prepared by immunoSEQ multiplex PCR; TCRdb keeps only in-frame clonotypes and omits some of them. The sample holds 30,000 or so clones, 83% seen once. The CDR3 extends over 15 amino acids. V shed 3 bases and J shed 3 bases, with 12 bases lying between them. Germline V gene data show CDR1 as LNHDA and CDR2 as SQIVND (reference sequence). This sequence joins TRBV19 and TRBJ2-1; perhaps TRBD2 as D (6 bases). Sequenced input: peripheral blood. This clonotype originated in a man aged 45-60 years with acute or convalescent COVID-19. The DNA for the CDR3 is TGTGCCAGTAGTATGTTTAGCGGTGACTACAATGAGCAGTTCTTC. Amino acid sequence: CASSMFSGDYNEQFF.